Listed below are T cell receptor beta chains from one sample, sequenced in a study of shared clonotypes between healthy human individuals. Sequencing was performed with immunoSEQ multiplex PCR; in TCRdb, only in-frame clones are kept and a portion is missing. This sample carries 2 million to 2.5 million clones, approximately 90% of them seen once, and the ten largest clones take 0.37%. The specimen was naive CD4+ T cells from PBMCs. The receptors were sampled from a man between 18 and 29 years old in good health. Some clones in this sample may be carry-over from other donors' samples. CDR3s include the opening cysteine and the closing phenylalanine or tryptophan. D genes are given only for firm matches. Clone size is given for some rows only: seen once, a few or many times, or a class if the clone is expanded.

TRBV29-1,-,-,TRBJ2-5,TGCAGCGTTGAAGGCCAGGGGCGTTTTGAGACCCAGTACTTC,CSVEGQGRFETQYF
TRBV11-2,TRBD2,-,TRBJ2-7,TGTGCCAGCAGCTTAGTTATGACTAGCGGGGTTAGCTCCTACGAGCAGTACTTC,CASSLVMTSGVSSYEQYF
TRBV28,TRBD1,-,TRBJ1-4,TGTGCCAGCAGTTTATTGGGGACAGGGATCGAAAAACTGTTTTTT,CASSLLGTGIEKLFF
TRBV27,-,-,TRBJ1-2,TGTGCCAGCAGTTTAAGTGGGAATGGCTACACCTTC,CASSLSGNGYTF
TRBV2,-,-,TRBJ2-7,TGTGCCAGCAGTGAATGGGGGGCGGGTAGAGATGCGTACTTC,CASSEWGAGRDAYF
TRBV7-3,TRBD1,-,TRBJ2-6,TGTGCCAGCAGCGCATCATTTGGACAGGGTAGCTCTGGGGCCAACGTCCTGACTTTC,CASSASFGQGSSGANVLTF
TRBV7-2,TRBD2,-,TRBJ2-3,TGTGCCAGCAGCGCGATCATTCTAGCGGGTGACACAGATACGCAGTATTTT,CASSAIILAGDTDTQYF
TRBV5-4,-,once,TRBJ2-1,TGTGCCAGCAGCTTGGGTGGAGCGAGGGGGAATGAGCAGTTCTTC,CASSLGGARGNEQFF
TRBV19,-,-,TRBJ1-1,TGTGCCAGTAGTTGGAGGGTCGCCACTGAAGCTTTCTTT,CASSWRVATEAFF
TRBV11-2,-,-,TRBJ2-1,TGTGCCAGCACAGGGATGCCATCCTACAATGAGCAGTTCTTC,CASTGMPSYNEQFF
TRBV30,TRBD2,-,TRBJ2-7,TGTGCCTGGAGTTCAGGGTGGCGAGGGCGGGAGGTTAAGGTCGAGCAGTACTTC,CAWSSGWRGREVKVEQYF
TRBV7-2,TRBD1,-,TRBJ2-7,TGTGCCAGCAGCTTACAGGGGGACTCCTACGAGCAGTACTTC,CASSLQGDSYEQYF
TRBV28,TRBD1,-,TRBJ2-7,TGTGCCAGCAGGGGACAGGGCACCGGTTCGTACGAGCAGTACTTC,CASRGQGTGSYEQYF
TRBV5-1,TRBD1,-,TRBJ1-1,TGCGCCAGCAGCACTGGACAGGGGGCAATATACACTGAAGCTTTCTTT,CASSTGQGAIYTEAFF
TRBV5-4,TRBD1,few,TRBJ1-1,TGTGCCAGCAGCTTCAAACAGGGGTTCGGTGAAGCTTTCTTT,CASSFKQGFGEAFF
TRBV20-1,-,-,TRBJ2-7,TGCAGTGCTAGAGGGGCTTACGAGCAGTACTTC,CSARGAYEQYF
TRBV11-2,TRBD2,-,TRBJ2-7,TGTGCCAGCAGCTCCATAGCGGGGAGGACCTACGAGCAGTACTTC,CASSSIAGRTYEQYF
TRBV10-1,TRBD1,few,TRBJ1-1,TGTACCAACAGGGGGCTGGTGACTGAAGCTTTCTTT,CTNRGLVTEAFF
TRBV5-4,-,-,TRBJ2-5,TGTGCCAGCAGACAACGCCTGGAAGAGACCCAGTACTTC,CASRQRLEETQYF
TRBV18,-,-,TRBJ1-2,TGTGCCAGCTCACCCGCCTGGGGGATGGGGGGCTACACCTTC,CASSPAWGMGGYTF
TRBV18,-,-,TRBJ1-3,TGTGCCAGCTCACCAAGGATTACAGGAACTAGCTCTGGAAACACCATATATTTT,CASSPRITGTSSGNTIYF
TRBV6-5,TRBD1,-,TRBJ2-7,TGTGCCAGCAGCCCCTTCGGGACAGGGACCTACGAGCAGTACTTC,CASSPFGTGTYEQYF
TRBV20-1,-,-,TRBJ2-5,TGCAGTGTTTCGAAGGGGACCCAGTACTTC,CSVSKGTQYF
TRBV25-1,TRBD1,-,TRBJ2-1,TGTGCCAGCAACGGCAGGGGGCTGTCCTACAATGAGCAGTTCTTC,CASNGRGLSYNEQFF
TRBV7-9,-,-,TRBJ1-4,TGTGCCAGCAGCCCTAATGTTGGCCGATCGGTCGAAAAACTGTTTTTT,CASSPNVGRSVEKLFF
TRBV7-3,-,-,TRBJ1-1,TGTGCCAGCAGCTTACTAGGGCAGAACACTGAAGCTTTCTTT,CASSLLGQNTEAFF
TRBV4-3,-,-,TRBJ2-5,TGCGCCAGCAGCCAGCAAGCCGGCGAGACCCAGTACTTC,CASSQQAGETQYF
TRBV5-1,-,-,TRBJ2-3,TGCGCCAGCAGCTTGCAGGGGCCTAGCACAGATACGCAGTATTTT,CASSLQGPSTDTQYF
TRBV9,TRBD2,once,TRBJ2-1,TGTGCCAGCAGCGTAGGACTAGCGCGAGGGGGGGACAATGAGCAGTTCTTC,CASSVGLARGGDNEQFF
TRBV2,TRBD1,-,TRBJ2-6,TGTGCCAGCAGCCGGGGACAGGGGGGGGCCAACGTCCTGACTTTC,CASSRGQGGANVLTF
TRBV4-3,TRBD1,-,TRBJ1-2,TGCGCCAGCAGCCAGGCGGGACAGGGGAAATATGGCTACACCTTC,CASSQAGQGKYGYTF
TRBV27,-,-,TRBJ1-2,TGTGCCAGCAGTCCCTTTAGACACTATGGCTACACCTTC,CASSPFRHYGYTF
TRBV18,TRBD1,once,TRBJ2-2,TGTGCCAGCACCTTACTCATGACAGGGGAAAACACCGGGGAGCTGTTTTTT,CASTLLMTGENTGELFF
TRBV7-2,TRBD1,-,TRBJ1-2,TGTGCCAGCAGCCGACAGGGGTCGATAGGTGGCTACACCTTC,CASSRQGSIGGYTF
TRBV28,-,once,TRBJ1-1,TGTGCCAGCAGTTTTCGTCAGGGTCGGGGGAACACTGAAGCTTTCTTT,CASSFRQGRGNTEAFF
TRBV19,-,few,TRBJ1-5,TGTGCCAGTAGTATCCTTACAGGGTTCGATCAGCCCCAGCATTTT,CASSILTGFDQPQHF
TRBV30,-,-,TRBJ1-1,TGTGCCTCGCCTAGTCCGTGGAACACTGAAGCTTTCTTT,CASPSPWNTEAFF
TRBV7-2,-,-,TRBJ2-2,TGTGCCAGCACCCTAGACCCGGGGGGCGGCACCGGGGAGCTGTTTTTT,CASTLDPGGGTGELFF
TRBV7-3,-,-,TRBJ1-2,TGTGCCAGCAGCCGGGGCTCAGGTTATGGCTACACCTTC,CASSRGSGYGYTF
TRBV11-2,-,-,TRBJ1-5,TGTGCCAGCAGCCTTGGGGGTGGTCCGGTTCAGCCCCAGCATTTT,CASSLGGGPVQPQHF
TRBV28,TRBD1,-,TRBJ2-1,TGTGCCAGCAGTACAGGGGCCCGCAATGAGCAGTTCTTC,CASSTGARNEQFF
TRBV10-3,TRBD1,-,TRBJ2-7,TGTGCCATCAGTGCGGACAGGGGGTACTACGAGCAGTACTTC,CAISADRGYYEQYF
TRBV7-3,TRBD2,-,TRBJ2-2,TGTGCCAGCAGCCTAACCGGGACTAGGGGAACCGGGGAGCTGTTTTTT,CASSLTGTRGTGELFF
TRBV9,-,-,TRBJ2-5,TGTGCCAGCAGCTCCCCGGAGGCCCGAGAGACCCAGTACTTC,CASSSPEARETQYF
TRBV28,TRBD2,-,TRBJ2-7,TGTGCCAGCAGTCAAGCGGGAGGTGTGCAGTACTTC,CASSQAGGVQYF
TRBV5-4,-,-,TRBJ2-3,TGTGCCAGCAGCTTAAGGGGGGGCGGGAGACCTAGCACAGATACGCAGTATTTT,CASSLRGGGRPSTDTQYF
TRBV7-9,TRBD1,-,TRBJ1-2,TGTGCCAGCAGTGCCATTGACCGGGACAGGGGGGACTATGGCTACACCTTC,CASSAIDRDRGDYGYTF
TRBV28,-,few,TRBJ1-2,TGTGCCAGCAGCGCGGGTAGCTATGGCTACACCTTC,CASSAGSYGYTF
TRBV4-3,TRBD1,-,TRBJ1-2,TGCGCCAGCAGCCAAGGGCTAGGACAGGGGGAATATGGCTACACCTTC,CASSQGLGQGEYGYTF